Detailed here is one TCR beta chain. There is no known antigen for this receptor. No base quality values were provided; no much bigger clone lies one nucleotide off. Collaborating institutions collected whole blood in K2EDTA tubes following their own protocols. Collaborator samples were shipped for TCRbeta analysis as frozen whole blood, isolated PBMCs, or DNA extracted from either sample type. The record originates from a study of blood T cell repertoires in COVID-19 (dated by TCRdb to 2019 to 2021). Background for the entire study: Samples covering the acute and convalescent phases of COVID-19 were provided by collaborators in the United States, Italy and Spain. The material from the prospective study consisted of cDNA or gDNA derived from T cells, B-cell-depleted T cells, or PBMCs. The dataset comprised deeply sampled blood TCRbeta repertoires from subjects exposed to, actively infected with, or recovered from COVID-19. The repertoires were released in a freely available public database intended as a resource for research on the immune response to SARS-CoV-2. The samples were drawn from two sources: the first 160 participants of the ongoing ImmuneRACE study, and over 950 subjects contributed by 6 global collaborators. Nearly every sample came with metadata listing a de-identified subject ID, COVID-19 status, age in years and sex. Where HLA class I and class II types were available, the types were taken from metadata supplied by the sample provider, not from assay-based typing. Results and caveats for the whole study, not just this receptor: The amount of clinical and demographic metadata varied by source and participant and was provided uncurated.

Including the terminal cysteine and phenylalanine, the CDR3 comprises 13 residues. Only the CDR3 DNA stays, 39 bases, in frame from base 1. Via the germline V gene, CDR1 is MRHNA and CDR2 SNTAGT. At the junction V is shortened by 6 bases and J by 6 bases; bases outside the gene matches: 6. The immunoSEQ Assay, a bias-controlled multiplex PCR, was used to amplify TCRbeta CDR3 regions from genomic DNA. In the original analysis: Within the assay, amplification of reference gene primers was used to estimate how many nucleated cells each sample contained. To quantify the absolute abundance of each unique TCRbeta CDR3 rearrangement, sequence reads were collapsed and filtered. For each sample, productive Simpson clonality was calculated as the square root of Simpson's diversity index over productive rearrangements. Sourced from immuneACCESS, this table was stored by TCRdb with only in-frame sequences that have V and J called. A share of the clones is absent; for the studies checked, an unresolved V gene accounts for under half, and the remainder has no known explanation. V, J and clone size were drawn from that table, and D and trimming were deduced from the DNA. For this sample there are hundreds of thousands of clones; roughly 88% appear just once. The ten largest clones capture under 1.5% of the sample.

Sequencing was performed on peripheral blood. The receptor's source is an older man with acute or convalescent COVID-19. The chain employs TRBV6-4 and TRBJ2-3, with 7 junctional bases fitting TRBD1. The encoded CDR3 is CASRNRGSDTQYF. The sequenced DNA: TGTGCCAGCAGAAACAGGGGTTCGGATACGCAGTATTTT.